This T cell receptor beta chain was sequenced for a study of neoadjuvant nivolumab and ipilimumab in lung cancer (TCRdb year 2020). About the full investigation: In the NEOSTAR trial, nivolumab was administered intravenously at 3 mg/kg on days 1, 15 and 29, and the combination arm also received ipilimumab 1 mg/kg on day 1 only. The study compared TCR repertoires in pretherapy (baseline) peripheral blood with TCR repertoires in tumors resected at surgery following neoadjuvant immune checkpoint blockade. The trial treated 44 patients with operable NSCLC: 23 were randomized to nivolumab monotherapy and roughly 21 to nivolumab plus ipilimumab. The primary trial endpoint was the major pathologic response (MPR) rate in the intention-to-treat population in each study arm. Matched pretherapy and resected tumor pairs were analyzed from seven patients, of whom four had been treated with nivolumab and three with nivolumab plus ipilimumab.

Libraries were built with the immunoSEQ multiplex PCR assay. Per the authors' processing: Repertoires were summarized in terms of richness and clonality, and significantly expanded and contracted clones between pre- and post-therapy samples were identified. TCRdb retrieved this table from immuneACCESS and kept in-frame rearrangements only. Not all clones are present; in checked studies, unresolved V genes account for under half, and no reason is known for the remainder. V and J calls and clone size follow that table, whereas D and trimming were derived from the DNA. The sample table records about 18,000 clones; around 77% of these occur just once. The ten largest clones add up to around 10% of the sample. The CDR3 contains 13 residues, cysteine and phenylalanine counted. Of the read, only the CDR3 DNA is kept; its 39 bases are in frame from base 1. Sequences MGHRA (CDR1) and YSYEKL (CDR2) are obtained from the germline V gene. The junction shows trimming of 0 bases on V and 6 bases on J, plus 6 bases between the germline ends.

This clone has a handful of counts. Its antigen has not been determined. Base quality data are lacking; no much larger clone is found one base away. The full study reports these points: Compared with tumor-adjacent uninvolved lung, resected tumors had greater TCR richness and clonality, and increases showed up in more of the dual-therapy-treated tumors. A small number of samples underwent TCR sequencing. From pretherapy to surgery, tumor T-cell richness and clonality went up in three of three dual-therapy tumors, versus only two of four nivolumab-treated tumors. No significant correlation was found between TCR clonality and pathologic tumor regression, and only one major-pathologic-response sample was available for the clonality analysis. A positive correlation was observed between pretherapy blood TCR richness and richness in tumors resected after neoadjuvant therapy (Spearman R ~ 0.82).

Explained via the paper, the time point label denotes: at surgical resection after neoadjuvant nivolumab +/- ipilimumab. Samples came from the phase 2 randomized NEOSTAR trial, which tested neoadjuvant nivolumab or nivolumab plus ipilimumab followed by surgery in operable NSCLC. The rearrangement joined TRBV4-1 to TRBJ2-4; confidence is insufficient to name the D gene. This clonotype was sampled from an adult with non-small cell lung cancer. Sample: tumor tissue, taken after neoadjuvant nivolumab, alone or with ipilimumab, at or shortly before surgery. The sequenced DNA is TGCGCCAGCAGCCAAGATCACGGAAACATTCAGTACTTC. Its product reads: CASSQDHGNIQYF.